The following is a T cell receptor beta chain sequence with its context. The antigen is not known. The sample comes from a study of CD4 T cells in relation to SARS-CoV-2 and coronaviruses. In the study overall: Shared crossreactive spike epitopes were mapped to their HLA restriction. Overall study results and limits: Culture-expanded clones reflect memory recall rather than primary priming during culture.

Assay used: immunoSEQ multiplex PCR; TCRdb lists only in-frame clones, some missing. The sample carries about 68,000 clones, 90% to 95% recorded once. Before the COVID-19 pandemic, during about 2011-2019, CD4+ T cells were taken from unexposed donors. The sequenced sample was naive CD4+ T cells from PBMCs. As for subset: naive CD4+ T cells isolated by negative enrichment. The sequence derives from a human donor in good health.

As DNA, the CDR3 is TGTGCCACAAGGGGGGCGGGGAATGAGCAGTTCTTC. Protein product: CATRGAGNEQFF. This chain connects TRBV5-8 to TRBJ2-1; TRBD1 or TRBD2 may be the D gene (6 bases each). Trimming pared 9 bases from V and 7 bases from J, leaving 14 bases between. CDR3 size: 12 residues. Germline V gene data show CDR1 as SGHTS and CDR2 as YDEGEE.